What follows describes a single T cell receptor beta chain. The data were obtained in a study of blood T cell repertoires in COVID-19. Study background: Sample material is recorded as cDNA or gDNA derived from T cells, B-cell-depleted T cells, or PBMCs.

In the authors' methods: Reference gene primers were amplified, and this amplification served to estimate nucleated cell counts. Using immunoSEQ multiplex PCR, the repertoire was profiled, and TCRdb retains in-frame clones only, with some absent. V and J calls and clone size come straight from that table; D and trimming were deduced from the DNA. The repertoire has more than 150,000 clones, approximately 81% of them found once; the top ten carry about 14%. The CDR3 runs to 17 residues. V was trimmed by 5 bases and J by 0 bases, leaving 17 bases between them. Germline CDR1 reads SGHVS; CDR2 reads FQNEAQ.

The specimen was peripheral blood. The rearrangement uses TRBV7-8 and TRBJ1-3, with D perhaps matching TRBD1 (6 bases). The receptor was isolated from a man between 18 and 29 years old with active or convalescent COVID-19. The CDR3 is CASSPARGGLSGNTIYF. CDR3 sequence (DNA): TGTGCCAGCAGCCCCGCAAGGGGGGGCCTCTCTGGAAACACCATATATTTT.